One and the same sample provided the 19 T cell receptor beta chains below, sequenced in a study of T cell changes during pregnancy in multiple sclerosis. Profiled with immunoSEQ multiplex PCR; TCRdb holds only in-frame clones, not every one. This sample has 90,000 to 130,000 clones, with roughly 92% found just once. The material sequenced was peripheral blood, taken in the third trimester of pregnancy. The receptors come from a female donor with multiple sclerosis, enrolled in a pregnancy study.

The table lists this clone with a few counts. The CDR3 sequence: CSVAEPTGVIHF. The CDR3 DNA is TGCAGCGTGGCCGAACCTACAGGGGTCATCCACTTT. The gene calls are TRBV29-1 and TRBJ1-6, with TRBD1 matching over 7 bases. There are 12 residues in the CDR3. V gave up 6 bases and J gave up 17 bases; unmatched junction bases: 13. Germline loops: CDR1 SQVTM, CDR2 ANQGSEA.

Worth noting for this clone: The missing conserved phenylalanine or tryptophan at the end of this CDR3 makes a read error likely. Because the CDR3's place on the DNA is in doubt, the DNA is left out and the CDR3 is given as listed by TCRdb. The chain is built from TRBV5-6 and TRBJ2-7; TRBD1, as called in the table, went unchecked against the DNA. The CDR3 contains 13 residues when both ends are counted. Per the germline V gene, CDR1 is SGHDT and CDR2 is YYEEEE. This CDR3 reads CASSLAAGTGVRM.

The chain recombines TRBV4-1 with TRBJ1-3, with D hard to call. The CDR3 is made up of 15 amino acids. V was clipped by 4 bases and J by 0 bases, with 10 bases between them. Germline assignment: CDR1 MGHRA and CDR2 YSYEKL. CDR3 in DNA: TGCGCCAGCAGCCTTGACAAAATCTCTGGAAACACCATATATTTT. This sequence encodes CASSLDKISGNTIYF.

The V and J genes are TRBV19 and TRBJ1-5; TRBD1 might be the D (5 bases). This CDR3 comprises 16 residues. V was shortened by 6 bases and J by 3 bases, with 18 bases between the two germline ends. The germline V gene encodes CDR1 LNHDA and CDR2 SQIVND (reference sequence). The CDR3 DNA reads as TGTGCCAGTAGCCCGTCTGCGGGGGGGAACAATCAGCCCCAGCATTTT. It yields the protein CASSPSAGGNNQPQHF.

The V gene is TRBV7-2, the J gene TRBJ2-1; 8 bases line up with TRBD2. CDR1 and CDR2 from the germline V gene are SGHTA and FQGNSA. CDR3 length: 13 amino acids. V lost 3 bases to trimming and J lost 14 bases; unmatched junction nucleotides: 9. Here the CDR3 DNA reads TGTGCCAGCAGCTTCGGGGGGGAGACGGGAGAGTTCTTC. Translation: CASSFGGETGEFF.

The chain uses TRBV2 and TRBJ1-5, with D maybe TRBD1 (5 bases). Germline CDR1 SNHLY, CDR2 FYNNEI. V was trimmed by 4 bases and J by 3 bases, leaving 22 bases between them. The CDR3 runs to 18 residues. The CDR3 DNA follows: TGTGCCAGCAGTGCATGGGGGGTACATAGTCGGGACAATCAGCCCCAGCATTTT. Amino acids: CASSAWGVHSRDNQPQHF.

The gene calls are TRBV9 and TRBJ2-1, with 7 nucleotides matching TRBD1. The CDR3 is 13 residues long. Unmatched junction bases numbered 4, after V lost 3 bases and J lost 7 bases. Germline CDR1 and CDR2: SGDLS and YYNGEE. The CDR3 sequence is CASSATGPNEQFF. CDR3 coding DNA: TGTGCCAGCAGCGCGACAGGGCCTAATGAGCAGTTCTTC.

The chain combines TRBV27 with TRBJ2-1; 8 bases agree with TRBD2. Per the germline V gene, CDR1 is MNHEY and CDR2 is SMNVEV (reference sequence). V shed 6 bases and J 5 bases; nucleotides not matched to a gene: 6. The CDR3 contains 14 residues. The CDR3 protein is CASRERGLHNEQFF. The CDR3 nucleotides read TGTGCCAGCAGGGAGCGGGGGCTGCACAATGAGCAGTTCTTC.

This chain uses TRBV14 with TRBJ2-7; D perhaps matches TRBD2 (5 bases). Germline lookup yields CDR1 SGHDN and CDR2 FVKESK. Trimming left V 3 bases short and J 10 bases short, with 13 bases between. This CDR3 has 12 amino acids. The CDR3 spells CASSHERRYQYF. The CDR3 nucleotides read TGTGCCAGCAGCCACGAAAGGAGGTATCAGTACTTC.

The rearrangement joins TRBV5-8 to TRBJ2-2; 7 bases align to TRBD1. Germline trimming cut 3 bases from V and 0 bases from J; bases unmatched to any gene: 5. Germline CDR1 and CDR2: SGHTS and YDEGEE. This CDR3 is 16 amino acids long. The CDR3 coding sequence is TGTGCCAGCAGCTCTAGAGGGGGCGCGAACACCGGGGAGCTGTTTTTT. This sequence encodes CASSSRGGANTGELFF. The variable domain in full, completed from reference TRBV5-8 and TRBJ2-2, reads EAGVTQSPTHLIKTRGQQATLRCSPISGHTSVYWYQQALGLGLQFLLWYDEGEERNRGNFPPRFSGRQFPNYSSELNVNALELEDSALYLCASSSRGGANTGELFFGEGSRLTVL.

V gene TRBV28 combines with J gene TRBJ1-5; TRBD1 agrees at 9 bases. This CDR3 comprises 16 residues. The ends lost 6 bases at V and 4 bases at J; junction bases unmatched: 10. CDR1 is MDHEN and CDR2 is SYDVKM in the germline V gene. The CDR3 nucleotides are TGTGCCAGCAGCGCTTCACTCGGACAGGGGAATCAGCCCCAGCATTTT. Translated, it gives CASSASLGQGNQPQHF.

The gene calls are TRBV29-1 and TRBJ2-3; a weak D match, TRBD1 (6 bases). V gave up 5 bases and J gave up 2 bases, with 17 bases separating them. The CDR3 has 15 residues. CDR1 is SQVTM, CDR2 ANQGSEA, per germline. CDR3 DNA sequence: TGCAGCGTTCACGATACCGGGACACCCACAGATACGCAGTATTTT. Encoded protein: CSVHDTGTPTDTQYF.

This sequence joins TRBV4-1 and TRBJ2-2; D gene uncertain. V gave up 0 bases and J gave up 8 bases, with 13 bases separating them. CDR3 length equals 15 residues. CDR1 MGHRA and CDR2 YSYEKL come from the germline V gene. CDR3 coding DNA: TGCGCCAGCAGCCAAGATTCTGGAGTTTCTGGGGAGCTGTTTTTT. This translates into CASSQDSGVSGELFF.

The chain joins TRBV18 to TRBJ2-7, with D possibly being TRBD1 (5 bases). The germline V gene encodes CDR1 KGHSH and CDR2 LQKENI. V lost 3 bases and J 1 base, leaving 19 bases between the germline ends. The CDR3 is 17 amino acids. CDR3 DNA: TGTGCCAGCTCACCCCAGATACCTTCCGACAGTTCCTACGAGCAGTACTTC. The encoded protein is CASSPQIPSDSSYEQYF.

The CDR3 nucleotides read TGTGCCAGCAGCTTAGAAAGCCAGCCCCAGCATTTT. It specifies CASSLESQPQHF. The chain uses TRBV7-9 and TRBJ1-5; D is unclear. V gave up 1 base and J gave up 7 bases, with 5 bases separating them. The CDR3 sequence is 12 residues long. CDR1 is SEHNR and CDR2 is FQNEAQ in the germline V gene (reference sequence).

There are a few counts of this clone. The V call is TRBV7-2, the J call TRBJ2-1, with 7 positions matching TRBD2. This CDR3 region has 16 residues. The germline CDR1 and CDR2 sequences are SGHTA and FQGNSA. V trimming: 5 bases; J trimming: 4 bases; junction bases outside the gene matches: 11. Here the CDR3 DNA reads TGTGCCAGCAGCGACGAAACTAGCGCGAATTACAATGAGCAGTTCTTC. Encoded protein: CASSDETSANYNEQFF. Drawing the rest from reference TRBV7-2 and TRBJ2-1, the complete variable domain is GAGVSQSPSNKVTEKGKDVELRCDPISGHTALYWYRQSLGQGLEFLIYFQGNSAPDKSGLPSDRFSAERTGGSVSTLTIQRTQQEDSAVYLCASSDETSANYNEQFFGPGTRLTVL.

The chain employs TRBV5-6 and TRBJ2-3; possible D gene TRBD1, 6 bases. Germline values: CDR1 SGHDT, CDR2 YYEEEE. The CDR3 consists of 13 residues. V was pared by 6 bases and J by 5 bases, with 13 bases between. DNA for the CDR3: TGTGCCAGCACCATCATAGGGGGAGATACGCAGTATTTT. Translated: CASTIIGGDTQYF. Variable domain in full (rest from reference TRBV5-6 and TRBJ2-3): DAGVTQSPTHLIKTRGQQVTLRCSPKSGHDTVSWYQQALGQGPQFIFQYYEEEERQRGNFPDRFSGHQFPNYSSELNVNALLLGDSALYLCASTIIGGDTQYFGPGTRLTVL.

This rearrangement joins TRBV5-8 to TRBJ1-2; D ambiguous. V was cut by 4 bases and J by 6 bases, with 4 bases left in between. CDR3 length: 10 amino acids. The germline V gene encodes CDR1 SGHTS and CDR2 YDEGEE. CDR3 sequence reads: CASSIDGYTF. CDR3 sequence (DNA): TGTGCCAGCAGCATAGATGGCTACACCTTC. The whole variable domain, remainder taken from reference TRBV5-8 and TRBJ1-2, is EAGVTQSPTHLIKTRGQQATLRCSPISGHTSVYWYQQALGLGLQFLLWYDEGEERNRGNFPPRFSGRQFPNYSSELNVNALELEDSALYLCASSIDGYTFGSGTRLTVV.

The J gene is TRBJ2-1, the V gene TRBV19; 9 nucleotides agree with TRBD2. The CDR3 spans 17 residues. V shed 5 bases and J 7 bases; nucleotides not matched to a gene: 15. The germline V gene encodes CDR1 LNHDA and CDR2 SQIVND (reference sequence). The CDR3 is CASSLQAGGPANNEQFF. The CDR3 bases are TGTGCCAGTAGTTTGCAGGCGGGGGGGCCTGCGAATAATGAGCAGTTCTTC.